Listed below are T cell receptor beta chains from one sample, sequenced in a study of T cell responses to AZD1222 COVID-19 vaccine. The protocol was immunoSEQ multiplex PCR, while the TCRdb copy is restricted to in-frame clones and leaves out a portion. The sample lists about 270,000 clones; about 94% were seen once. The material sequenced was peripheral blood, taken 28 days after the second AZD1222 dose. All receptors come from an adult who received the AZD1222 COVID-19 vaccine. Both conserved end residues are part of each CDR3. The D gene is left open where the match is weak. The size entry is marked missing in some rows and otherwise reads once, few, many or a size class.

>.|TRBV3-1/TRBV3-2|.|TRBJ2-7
TGTGCCAGCAGCCCCCGAAAAAGAGAAGGGAGCTCCTACGAGCAGTACTTC
CASSPRKREGSSYEQYF
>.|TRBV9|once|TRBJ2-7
TGTGCCAGCAGCGTAGGCGGGGTTTCCTCCTACGAGCAGTACTTC
CASSVGGVSSYEQYF
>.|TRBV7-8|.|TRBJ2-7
TGTGCCAGCAGCCGGAAACAGGGCTACGAGCAGTACTTC
CASSRKQGYEQYF
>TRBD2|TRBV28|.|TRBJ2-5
TGTGCCAGCAGTGATGTTGGACTAGCGGGGGAGACCCAGTACTTC
CASSDVGLAGETQYF
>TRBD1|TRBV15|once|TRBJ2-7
TGTGCCACCAGCAGAGATCGGACAGGGTCCCACGAGCAGTACTTC
CATSRDRTGSHEQYF
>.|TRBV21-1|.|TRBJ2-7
TGTGCCAGCAGCAAAGTTCATGGCGAGCAGTACTTC
CASSKVHGEQYF
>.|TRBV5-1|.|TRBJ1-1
TGCGCCAGCAGCTTGTTTTCAGAACGTGAAGCTTTCTTT
CASSLFSEREAFF
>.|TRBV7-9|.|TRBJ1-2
TGTGCCAGCGAGCGCTGGGTTGGCAGGGAGGGTGGCTACACCTTC
CASERWVGREGGYTF
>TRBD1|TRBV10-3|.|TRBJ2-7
TGTGCCATCACCGCTGACAGGGACGATAGCTACGAGCAGTACTTC
CAITADRDDSYEQYF
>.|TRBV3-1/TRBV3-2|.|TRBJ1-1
TGTGCCAGCAGCCAAGTTTTGGGGAACACTGAAGCTTTCTTT
CASSQVLGNTEAFF
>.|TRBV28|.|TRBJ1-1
TGTGCCAGCAGTTCCCCCGGGGGCACTGAAGCTTTCTTT
CASSSPGGTEAFF
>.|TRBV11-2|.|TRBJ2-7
TGTGCCAGCAGCTTAGTGGCCGGTTCCTACGAGCAGTACTTC
CASSLVAGSYEQYF
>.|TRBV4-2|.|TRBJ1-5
TGTGCCAGCAGCCATCCCGGGCAAGAGCGCAATAGCAATCAGCCCCAGCATTTT
CASSHPGQERNSNQPQHF
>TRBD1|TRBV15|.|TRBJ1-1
TGTGCCACCAGCAGTAGAACAGGGGGCTTGGTCACTGAAGCTTTCTTT
CATSSRTGGLVTEAFF
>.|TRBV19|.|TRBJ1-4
TGTGCCAGTGGAGGAGATTTGCGTGAAAAACTGTTTTTT
CASGGDLREKLFF
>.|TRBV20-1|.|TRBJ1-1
TGCAGTGCTAGAAGGGACGCGCGGGCTTTCTTT
CSARRDARAFF
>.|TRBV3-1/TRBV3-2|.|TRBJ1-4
TGTGCCAGCAGCCGGCCAGCTAATGAAAAACTGTTTTTT
CASSRPANEKLFF
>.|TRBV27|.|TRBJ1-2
TGTGCCAGCAGTACTCGGATCCCCCCTGGAAAAAATGGCTACACCTTC
CASSTRIPPGKNGYTF
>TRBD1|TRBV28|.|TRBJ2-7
TGTGCCAGCAGTTACAACAGGGGGATCTACGAGCAGTACTTC
CASSYNRGIYEQYF